This T cell receptor (beta chain) was profiled in a study of T cell changes during pregnancy in multiple sclerosis. CDR3 length equals 12 residues. Germline CDR1 reads MNHEY; CDR2 reads SVGAGI. The ends lost 7 bases at V and 7 bases at J; junction bases unmatched: 3. Sequencing was performed with immunoSEQ multiplex PCR; in TCRdb, only in-frame clones are kept and a portion is missing. Among roughly 20,000 clones, about 88% were seen once, and the ten largest hold 1.3%. This TCR was sampled from a female donor in good health, enrolled as a control in a pregnancy study. This specimen consisted of CD4+ T cells from peripheral blood mononuclear cells, obtained in the first trimester of pregnancy. The J gene is TRBJ1-1, the V gene TRBV6-5, with TRBD1 matching over 10 bases. CDR3 DNA sequence: TGTGCCAGCACCGGGACAGGGGTTGAAGCTTTCTTT. Amino acids: CASTGTGVEAFF.